A single sample gave rise to the 27 T cell receptor beta chains below, sequenced in a study of blood T cell repertoires in COVID-19 (TCRdb year 2020). Library method: the immunoSEQ multiplex PCR assay. TCRdb holds this immuneACCESS table with in-frame rearrangements only. Some clones are missing; in checked studies, unresolved V genes explain under half, and the rest has no known cause. Within this sample are 190,000 or so clones, with 80% to 90% of them counted one time only. The biggest ten clones account for around 0.88% of the sample. What was sequenced was peripheral blood. These receptors all come from a woman younger than 35 who had recovered from COVID-19.

CDR3 nucleotide sequence: TGCGCCAGCAGCTTGGACAGGCTTGGAAACACCATATATTTT. This encodes CASSLDRLGNTIYF. This chain uses TRBV5-1 with TRBJ1-3; the D gene is possibly TRBD1 (5 bases). The V end lost 0 bases, the J end lost 3 bases, and 7 bases lay between the germline ends. The CDR3 is made up of 14 amino acids. Germline assignment: CDR1 SGHRS and CDR2 YFSETQ.

The CDR3 sequence: CASSSGGFQETQYF. For the CDR3, the DNA is TGCGCCAGCAGCTCTGGGGGGTTTCAAGAGACCCAGTACTTC. This rearrangement joins TRBV5-1 to TRBJ2-5; the D gene is possibly TRBD2 (6 bases). This CDR3 has 14 amino acids. CDR1 SGHRS and CDR2 YFSETQ come from the germline V gene. Trimming stripped 3 bases from V and 2 bases from J, with 11 bases between.

CDR3 in DNA: TGTGCCAGCAGTCCTGAGGGAGGGCGCTCCTACGAGCAGTACGTC. Its translation is CASSPEGGRSYEQYV. The chain links TRBV11-3 to TRBJ2-7, with 7 positions matching TRBD2. Unmatched junction bases numbered 8, after V lost 6 bases and J lost 0 bases. Germline lookup yields CDR1 SGHNT and CDR2 YENEEA. This CDR3 region has 15 residues.

V and J are TRBV6-2 or TRBV6-3 and TRBJ2-7; D remains ambiguous. CDR3 size: 12 residues. V was pared by 6 bases and J by 3 bases, with 9 bases between. CDR1 is MNHEY and CDR2 is SVGEGT in the germline V gene. The CDR3: CASSTSSYEQYV. The CDR3 nucleotides read TGTGCCAGCAGCACCTCGAGCTACGAGCAGTACGTC.

This chain uses TRBV6-6 with TRBJ2-7; 7 bases agree with TRBD2. V dropped 2 bases and J dropped 7; count of bases not matched to a gene: 5. This CDR3 contains 13 residues. Per the germline V gene, CDR1 is MNHNY and CDR2 is SVGAGI (reference sequence). In DNA form, the CDR3 reads TGTGCCAGCAGTTACGCCCCGCGGGGGGAGCAGTACGTC. Protein: CASSYAPRGEQYV.

The genes are TRBV6-5 and TRBJ2-7, with 10 bases that match TRBD1. The trim removed 9 bases at V and 4 bases at J, leaving 9 bases unmatched. The CDR3 covers 14 residues. CDR1 is MNHEY and CDR2 is SVGAGI in the germline V gene. The CDR3 region has the DNA TGTGCCAGGCATCCGGGACAGGGGATGTACGAGCAGTACGTC. It yields the protein CARHPGQGMYEQYV.

The chain uses TRBV6-4 and TRBJ2-7; the D gene is possibly TRBD1 (6 bases). The CDR3 spans 13 residues. Germline CDR1 reads MRHNA; CDR2 reads SNTAGT. V lost 2 bases, J lost 3 bases, and 8 bases lay in between. The CDR3 DNA follows: TGTGCCAGCAGTGACCACAGGGACTACGAGCAGTACTTC. Translated: CASSDHRDYEQYF.

V and J are TRBV6-4 and TRBJ2-1; D is possibly TRBD2 (5 bases). This CDR3 has 16 amino acids. The V gene lost 0 bases and the J gene lost 0 bases, with 9 bases spanning the gap. Germline CDR1 reads MRHNA; CDR2 reads SNTAGT. This chain's CDR3 is CASSDSGSSSYNEQFF. Written as DNA, the CDR3 is TGTGCCAGCAGTGACTCTGGGAGCAGCTCCTACAATGAGCAGTTCTTC.

The rearrangement joins TRBV24-1 to TRBJ1-2; 7 bases are a match to TRBD1. With V trimmed by 2 bases and J by 4 bases, 3 bases remained unmatched. There are 14 residues in the CDR3. Germline assignment: CDR1 KGHDR and CDR2 SFDVKD. The CDR3 nucleotides read TGTGCCACCAGTGATTGGGGACAGAGCTATGGCTACACCTTC. Protein product: CATSDWGQSYGYTF.

The chain combines TRBV5-5 with TRBJ1-5; weak D call: TRBD1 (5 bases). This CDR3 has 14 amino acids. Trimming took off 4 bases at V and 1 base at J, with 9 bases between the two ends. Looked up from germline, CDR1 is SGHKS and CDR2 is YYEKEE (reference sequence). DNA of the CDR3: TGTGCCAGCAGCCCAGGGTCCAGCAATCAGCCCCAGCATTTT. This gives the protein CASSPGSSNQPQHF.

The chain couples TRBV19 to TRBJ2-7; 9 bases are shared with TRBD1. V was clipped by 5 bases and J by 5 bases; unmatched bases: 7. The CDR3 loop spans 14 amino acids. Germline values: CDR1 LNHDA, CDR2 SQIVND (reference sequence). The CDR3 loop reads CASSRSGTGNEQYF. The CDR3 DNA reads as TGTGCCAGTAGTCGCTCCGGGACAGGGAACGAGCAGTACTTC.

The sample holds one count of this clone. The rearrangement uses TRBV9 and TRBJ2-6; D ambiguous. V was shortened by 2 bases and J by 0 bases, with 9 bases between the two germline ends. The CDR3 consists of 16 residues. CDR1 and CDR2 (germline): SGDLS, YYNGEE. The CDR3 coding sequence is TGTGCCAGCAGCGTCTTTGAGTCCTCTGGGGCCAACGTCCTGACTTTC. Amino acids: CASSVFESSGANVLTF.

V and J are TRBV27 and TRBJ2-3, with 8 positions matching TRBD1. The CDR3 is made up of 15 amino acids. The germline gives CDR1 MNHEY, CDR2 SMNVEV (reference sequence). The ends lost 6 bases at V and 2 bases at J; junction bases unmatched: 7. Here the CDR3 DNA reads TGTGCCAGCAGAAAGTCAGGGGGCAACACAGATACGCAGTATTTT. Its protein product is CASRKSGGNTDTQYF.

The chain's CDR3 is CASSSAPSGGLVEQYF. The CDR3 DNA reads TGTGCCAGCAGCTCCGCCCCTAGCGGGGGTTTGGTCGAGCAGTACTTC. The rearrangement uses TRBV7-9 and TRBJ2-7, with 10 bases aligning to TRBD2. CDR3 length equals 16 residues. Germline loops: CDR1 SEHNR, CDR2 FQNEAQ (reference sequence). The V gene end was trimmed by 4 bases and the J gene end by 6 bases; junction bases not matched to a gene: 12.

The count of this clone is one. V usage is TRBV7-2 and J usage is TRBJ1-2; 7 positions agree with TRBD1. From germline, CDR1 is SGHTA and CDR2 FQGNSA. The V gene end was trimmed by 5 bases and the J gene end by 2 bases; junction bases not matched to a gene: 5. The CDR3 totals 14 residues. CDR3 in DNA: TGTGCCAGCAGCCGGGACAGTGGGAACTATGGCTACACCTTC. Protein product: CASSRDSGNYGYTF.

In nucleotides, the CDR3 is TGTGCCAGCAGATCGGTACAGGGGAACACTGAAGCTTTCTTT. As protein: CASRSVQGNTEAFF. The rearrangement links TRBV6-5 to TRBJ1-1; tentatively, D is TRBD1 (6 bases). Germline CDR1 and CDR2: MNHEY and SVGAGI. Trimming removed 6 bases at V and 1 base at J, with 12 bases between. The CDR3 extends over 14 amino acids.

A few counts support this clone. The CDR3 DNA reads as TGTGCCAGCAGTGAACGTCTCTATGGCTACACCTTC. This translates into CASSERLYGYTF. The chain employs TRBV2 and TRBJ1-2; no firm D call. V lost 2 bases and J lost 4, with 5 bases in between. This CDR3 spans 12 amino acids. In germline, CDR1 is SNHLY, CDR2 FYNNEI.

V gene TRBV11-2 combines with J gene TRBJ1-6; no clear D. The CDR3 has 15 residues. Germline V gives CDR1 SGHAT, CDR2 FQNNGV. V gave up 3 bases and J gave up 9 bases, with 15 bases separating them. The CDR3 DNA follows: TGTGCCAGCAGCTTGGGAGTCATTGTCGGTTCACCCCTCCACTTT. This translates into CASSLGVIVGSPLHF.

The gene calls are TRBV6-2 or TRBV6-3 and TRBJ2-7; the match to TRBD2 covers 9 bases. CDR1 and CDR2 from the germline V gene are MNHEY and SVGEGT. V lost 2 bases and J lost 1; bases outside the gene matches: 3. The CDR3 is 15 amino acids. The CDR3 spells CASSYETSGSYEQYF. For the CDR3, the DNA is TGTGCCAGCAGTTACGAGACTAGCGGATCCTACGAGCAGTACTTC.

CDR3 protein: CASSLAGGAGSYEQYF. CDR3 in DNA: TGCGCCAGCAGCTTGGCTGGGGGCGCCGGTTCCTACGAGCAGTACTTC. The chain carries TRBV5-1 and TRBJ2-7; possible D gene TRBD1, 6 bases. This CDR3 region has 16 residues. V was shortened by 0 bases and J by 1 base, with 14 bases between the two germline ends. Germline V gives CDR1 SGHRS, CDR2 YFSETQ.

V usage is TRBV7-2 and J usage is TRBJ2-2, with D possibly TRBD2 on 5 matching bases. V lost 8 bases to trimming and J lost 0 bases, with 13 bases between them. The germline V gene has CDR1 SGHTA and CDR2 FQGNSA. This CDR3 has 15 amino acids. CDR3 residues: CASSGSGSNTGELFF. CDR3 nucleotides: TGTGCCAGCTCTGGGAGCGGCTCGAACACCGGGGAGCTGTTTTTT.

The chain combines TRBV15 with TRBJ2-7; 8 bases align to TRBD1. The V segment lost 1 base and the J segment 7 bases; nucleotides outside the gene matches: 6. CDR1 is LNHNV, CDR2 YYDKDF, per germline (reference sequence). The CDR3 has 14 residues. The CDR3 coding sequence is TGTGCCACCAGCAGAGTTCCAGGGGGCCGAGAGCAGTACTTC. Protein sequence: CATSRVPGGREQYF.

The chain joins TRBV7-6 to TRBJ2-3, with D unresolved. CDR3 size: 14 residues. Germline loops: CDR1 SGHVS, CDR2 FNYEAQ. V was trimmed by 1 base and J by 7 bases, leaving 12 bases between them. The CDR3 spells CASSLEDSSNTQYF. CDR3 nucleotides: TGTGCCAGCAGCTTAGAAGACTCCTCGAATACGCAGTATTTT.

V usage is TRBV5-8 and J usage is TRBJ1-5; 11 nucleotides line up with TRBD1. V shed 0 bases and J 7 bases; nucleotides not matched to a gene: 6. The CDR3 loop spans 16 amino acids. The germline V gene has CDR1 SGHTS and CDR2 YDEGEE. CDR3 sequence (DNA): TGTGCCAGCAGCTTGGCGGGGGACAGGGGGAGGCAGCCCCAGCATTTT. Translation: CASSLAGDRGRQPQHF.

V usage is TRBV5-4 and J usage is TRBJ2-3, with 10 bases lining up with TRBD2. This CDR3 is 18 amino acids long. Looked up from germline, CDR1 is SGHNT and CDR2 is YYREEE (reference sequence). The trim removed 0 bases at V and 4 bases at J, leaving 11 bases unmatched. CDR3 coding DNA: TGTGCCAGCAGCTTGGTTAGGGCTAGCGGGAGTCGCGCAGATACGCAGTATTTT. Amino acids: CASSLVRASGSRADTQYF.

This chain connects TRBV7-9 to TRBJ2-3; 11 bases align to TRBD2. Trimming at V came to 5 bases and at J to 10 bases, leaving 11 bases not matched to a gene. The CDR3 has 15 residues. Germline V CDR1 and CDR2: SEHNR, FQNEAQ (reference sequence). CDR3 in amino acids: CASSGSSGGPPAQYF. The CDR3, as DNA: TGTGCCAGCAGCGGATCTAGCGGGGGGCCCCCCGCGCAGTATTTT.

The chain has TRBV6-5 and TRBJ2-5; D unclear. The ends were cut back, 3 bases at V and 0 bases at J, with 8 bases in the middle. The CDR3 spans 14 residues. CDR1 MNHEY and CDR2 SVGAGI come from the germline V gene. This chain's CDR3 is CASSYLADQETQYF. In DNA form, the CDR3 reads TGTGCCAGCAGTTATTTGGCGGACCAAGAGACCCAGTACTTC.